The T cell receptor beta chain under discussion was sequenced for a study of identical twins. Study-wide findings and caveats: Memory repertoires lacked the insertion deficit that abundant cord blood beta clonotypes showed. Models underestimated out-of-frame TCR alpha sharing in monozygotic twins. Findings came from cross-sectional statistics, without long-term follow-up of donors.

Between the trimmed V and J ends, which lost 6 bases and 2 bases, there was a span of 22 bases. The CDR3 sequence is 17 residues long. From germline, CDR1 is MNHNS and CDR2 SASEGT. With respect to this clonotype: Its antigen remains unidentified.

TCRdb re-analysed the 5' RACE reads in MiXCR, keeping a single row per CDR3 protein. The sample has about 200,000 distinct CDR3 sequences, 8% to 11% seen once. Sequencing was done on a sample of memory T cells sorted from blood. The rearrangement links TRBV6-1 to TRBJ1-2, with D possibly matching TRBD1 (5 bases). This receptor was taken from a man over 45 in good health. CDR3 protein: CASSPMGGWGGNYGYTF. The CDR3 DNA reads TGTGCCAGCAGCCCCATGGGGGGTTGGGGAGGGAACTATGGCTACACCTTC.